This T cell receptor (beta chain) was observed in a study of blood T cell repertoires in COVID-19. Study context: PBMCs, B-cell-depleted T cells, or T cells provided the cDNA or gDNA that made up the material.

Original processing methods: Amplification of reference gene primers provided the estimated nucleated cell counts. Profiling relied on immunoSEQ multiplex PCR, and the TCRdb table lists in-frame clones only, not all of them. That table gives V, J and clone size, and the DNA gave D and trimming. The sample includes hundreds of thousands of clones, approximately 85% of them seen just once. In germline, CDR1 is SNHLY, CDR2 FYNNEI. Trimming cost V 3 bases and J 4 bases, with 9 bases left between them. This CDR3 is 13 amino acids long. The sample was PBMCs or T cells enriched from blood (not recorded which). This TCR derives from a woman in her forties or fifties with acute COVID-19. The J gene is TRBJ1-2, the V gene TRBV2; D may be TRBD1 (6 bases). The chain's CDR3 is CASSDSRGYGYTF. The CDR3 bases are TGTGCCAGCAGTGACTCCAGGGGCTATGGCTACACCTTC.